This T cell receptor (beta chain) was sequenced during a study of shared clonotypes between healthy human individuals. The repertoire was sequenced with immunoSEQ multiplex PCR; TCRdb's copy has only in-frame clones and lacks some. The data show some 2.1 million clones, with approximately 95% seen just once and about 1.1% held by the top ten. CD45RO-negative, CCR7-positively selected cells formed the naive CD8 fraction, excluding terminally differentiated effector memory CD45RA+ cells. The receptor comes from a man between 18 and 35 years old in good health. Sequencing input: naive CD8+ T cells sorted from blood.

This chain's CDR3 is CASSLPRTPAMALHF. In DNA form, the CDR3 reads TGCGCCAGCAGCTTGCCCCGGACACCGGCGATGGCCCTCCACTTT. The chain is built from TRBV5-1 and TRBJ1-6, with a tentative D call TRBD1 (5 bases). Trimming pared 1 base from V and 14 bases from J, leaving 19 bases between. The CDR3 has 15 residues. Looked up from germline, CDR1 is SGHRS and CDR2 is YFSETQ.